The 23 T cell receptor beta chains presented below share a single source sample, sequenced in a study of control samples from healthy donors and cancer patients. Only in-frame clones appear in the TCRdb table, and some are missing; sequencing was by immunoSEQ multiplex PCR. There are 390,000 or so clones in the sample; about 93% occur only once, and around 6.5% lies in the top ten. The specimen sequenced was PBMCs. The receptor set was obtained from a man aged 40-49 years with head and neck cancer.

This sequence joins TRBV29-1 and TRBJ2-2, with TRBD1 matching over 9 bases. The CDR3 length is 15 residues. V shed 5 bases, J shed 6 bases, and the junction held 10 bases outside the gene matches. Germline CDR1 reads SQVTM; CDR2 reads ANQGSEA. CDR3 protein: CSVKVTGGEAGELFF. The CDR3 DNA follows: TGCAGCGTTAAGGTGACAGGGGGGGAAGCCGGGGAGCTGTTTTTT.

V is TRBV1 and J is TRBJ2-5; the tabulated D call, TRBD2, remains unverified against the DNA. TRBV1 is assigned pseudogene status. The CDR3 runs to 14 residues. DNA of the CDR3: TGCACCAGCAGGCCACTAGCGGTCCTGGAGACCCAGTACTTC. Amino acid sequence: CTSRPLAVLETQYF.

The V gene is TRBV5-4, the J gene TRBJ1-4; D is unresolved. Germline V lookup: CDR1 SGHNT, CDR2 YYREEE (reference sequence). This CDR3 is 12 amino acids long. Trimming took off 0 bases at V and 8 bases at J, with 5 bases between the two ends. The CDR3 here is CASSLDQEKLFF. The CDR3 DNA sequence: TGTGCCAGCAGCTTGGATCAGGAAAAACTGTTTTTT.

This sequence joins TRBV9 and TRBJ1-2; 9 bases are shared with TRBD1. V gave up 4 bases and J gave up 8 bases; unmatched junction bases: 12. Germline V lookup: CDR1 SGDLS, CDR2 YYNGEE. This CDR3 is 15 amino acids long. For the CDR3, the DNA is TGTGCCAGCAGCCCTACACCGGGACAGGGACGCGGCTACACCTTC. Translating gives CASSPTPGQGRGYTF.

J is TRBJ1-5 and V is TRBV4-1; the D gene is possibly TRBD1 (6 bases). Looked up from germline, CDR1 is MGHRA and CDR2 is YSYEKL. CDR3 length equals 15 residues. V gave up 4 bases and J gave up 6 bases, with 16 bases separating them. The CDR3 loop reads CASSPRGGAGQPQHF. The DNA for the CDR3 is TGCGCCAGCAGCCCTCGGGGGGGCGCAGGTCAGCCCCAGCATTTT.

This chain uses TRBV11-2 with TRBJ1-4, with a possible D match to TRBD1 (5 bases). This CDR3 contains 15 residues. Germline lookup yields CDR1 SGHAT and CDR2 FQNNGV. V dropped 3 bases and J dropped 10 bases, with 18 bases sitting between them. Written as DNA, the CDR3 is TGTGCCAGCAGCTTGGTATCAACGGGGGAAGGAAAACTGTTTTTT. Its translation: CASSLVSTGEGKLFF.

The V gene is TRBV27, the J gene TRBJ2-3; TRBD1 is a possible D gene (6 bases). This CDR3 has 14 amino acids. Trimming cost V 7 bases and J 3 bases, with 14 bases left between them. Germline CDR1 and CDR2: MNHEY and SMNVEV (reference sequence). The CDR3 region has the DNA TGTGCCAGCAATCATGCAGGGGAAACAGATACGCAGTATTTT. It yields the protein CASNHAGETDTQYF.

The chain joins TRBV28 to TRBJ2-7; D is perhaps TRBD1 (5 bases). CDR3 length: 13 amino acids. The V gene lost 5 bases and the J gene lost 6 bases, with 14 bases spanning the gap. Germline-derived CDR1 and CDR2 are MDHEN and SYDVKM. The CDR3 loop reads CASSPAGPREQYF. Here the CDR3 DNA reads TGTGCCAGCAGTCCAGCAGGGCCTCGCGAGCAGTACTTC.

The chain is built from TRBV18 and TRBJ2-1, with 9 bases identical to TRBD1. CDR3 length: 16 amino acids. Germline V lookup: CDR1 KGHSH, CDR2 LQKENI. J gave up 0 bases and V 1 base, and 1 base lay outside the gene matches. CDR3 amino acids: CASSPQGQGSYNEQFF. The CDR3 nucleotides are TGTGCCAGCTCACCACAGGGACAGGGCTCCTACAATGAGCAGTTCTTC.

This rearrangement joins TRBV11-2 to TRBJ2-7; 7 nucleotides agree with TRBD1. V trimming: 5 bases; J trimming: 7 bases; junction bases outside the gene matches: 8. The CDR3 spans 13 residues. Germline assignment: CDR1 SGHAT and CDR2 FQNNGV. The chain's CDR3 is CASSPDRAGEQYF. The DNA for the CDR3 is TGTGCCAGCAGCCCTGACAGGGCAGGAGAGCAGTACTTC.

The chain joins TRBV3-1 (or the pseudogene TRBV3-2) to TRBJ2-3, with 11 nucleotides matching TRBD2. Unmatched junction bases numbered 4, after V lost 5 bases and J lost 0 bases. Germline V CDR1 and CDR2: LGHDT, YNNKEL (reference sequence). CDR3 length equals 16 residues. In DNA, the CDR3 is TGTGCCAGCAGCGTTATAGCGGGAGGGAGCACAGATACGCAGTATTTT. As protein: CASSVIAGGSTDTQYF.

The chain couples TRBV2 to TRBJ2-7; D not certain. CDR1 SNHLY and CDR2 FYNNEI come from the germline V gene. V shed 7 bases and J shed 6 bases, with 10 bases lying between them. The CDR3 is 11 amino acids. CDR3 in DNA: TGTGCCAGCATGGATAGGTCCGAGCAGTACTTC. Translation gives CASMDRSEQYF.

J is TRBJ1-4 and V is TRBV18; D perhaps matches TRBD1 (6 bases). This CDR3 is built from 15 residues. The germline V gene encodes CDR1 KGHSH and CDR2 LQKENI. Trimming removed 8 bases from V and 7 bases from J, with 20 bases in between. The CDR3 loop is CASTSSGEVAEKLFF. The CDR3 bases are TGTGCCAGCACTTCGTCAGGGGAGGTTGCTGAAAAACTGTTTTTT. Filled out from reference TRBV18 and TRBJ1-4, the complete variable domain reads NAGVMQNPRHLVRRRGQEARLRCSPMKGHSHVYWYRQLPEEGLKFMVYLQKENIIDESGMPKERFSAEFPKEGPSILRIQQVVRGDSAAYFCASTSSGEVAEKLFFGSGTQLSVL.

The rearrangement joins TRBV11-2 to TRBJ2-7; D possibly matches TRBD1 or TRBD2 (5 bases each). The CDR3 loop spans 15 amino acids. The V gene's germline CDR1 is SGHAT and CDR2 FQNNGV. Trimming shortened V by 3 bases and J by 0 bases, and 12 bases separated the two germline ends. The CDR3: CASSFGGGPSYEQYF. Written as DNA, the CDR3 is TGTGCCAGCAGCTTCGGTGGGGGTCCCTCCTACGAGCAGTACTTC.

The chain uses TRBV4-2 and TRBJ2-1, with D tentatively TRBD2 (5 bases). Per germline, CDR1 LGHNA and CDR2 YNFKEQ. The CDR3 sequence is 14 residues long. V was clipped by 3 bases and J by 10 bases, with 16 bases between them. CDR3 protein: CASSHSLALAEQFF. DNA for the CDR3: TGTGCCAGCAGCCACAGTCTAGCTTTGGCGGAGCAGTTCTTC.

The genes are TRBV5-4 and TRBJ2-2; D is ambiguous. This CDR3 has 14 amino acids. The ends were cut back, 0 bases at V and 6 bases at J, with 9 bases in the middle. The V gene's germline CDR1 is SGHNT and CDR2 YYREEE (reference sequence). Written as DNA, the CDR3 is TGTGCCAGCAGCTTGGCCCCGGGCCCCGGGGAGCTGTTTTTT. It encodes CASSLAPGPGELFF.

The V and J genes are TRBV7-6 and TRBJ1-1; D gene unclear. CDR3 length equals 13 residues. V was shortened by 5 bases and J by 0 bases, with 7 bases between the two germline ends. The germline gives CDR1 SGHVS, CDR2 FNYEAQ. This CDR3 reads CASSTQMNTEAFF. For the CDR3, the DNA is TGTGCCAGCAGCACACAAATGAACACTGAAGCTTTCTTT.

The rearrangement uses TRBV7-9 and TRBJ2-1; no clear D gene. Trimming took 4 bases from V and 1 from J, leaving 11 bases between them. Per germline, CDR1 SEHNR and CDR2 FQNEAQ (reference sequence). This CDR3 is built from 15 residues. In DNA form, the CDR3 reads TGTGCCAGCAGCTGGACCTTGGGGTCCTACAATGAGCAGTTCTTC. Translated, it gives CASSWTLGSYNEQFF.

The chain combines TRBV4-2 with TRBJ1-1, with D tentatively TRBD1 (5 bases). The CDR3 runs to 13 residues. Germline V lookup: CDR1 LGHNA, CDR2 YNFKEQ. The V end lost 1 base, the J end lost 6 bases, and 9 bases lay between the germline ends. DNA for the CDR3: TGTGCCAGCAGCCAAGGGGACCAGGCTGAAGCTTTCTTT. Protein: CASSQGDQAEAFF.

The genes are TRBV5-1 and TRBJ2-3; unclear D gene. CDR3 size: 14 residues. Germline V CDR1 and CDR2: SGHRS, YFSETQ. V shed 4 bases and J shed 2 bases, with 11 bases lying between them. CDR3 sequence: CASSPDLYTDTQYF. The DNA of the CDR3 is TGCGCCAGCAGCCCCGACCTTTACACAGATACGCAGTATTTT.

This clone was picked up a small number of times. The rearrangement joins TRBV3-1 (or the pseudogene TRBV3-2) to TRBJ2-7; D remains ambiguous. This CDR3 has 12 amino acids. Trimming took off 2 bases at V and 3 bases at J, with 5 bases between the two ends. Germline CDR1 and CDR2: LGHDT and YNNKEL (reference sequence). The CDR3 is CASSQFSYEQYF. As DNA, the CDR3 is TGTGCCAGCAGCCAATTTAGCTACGAGCAGTACTTC.

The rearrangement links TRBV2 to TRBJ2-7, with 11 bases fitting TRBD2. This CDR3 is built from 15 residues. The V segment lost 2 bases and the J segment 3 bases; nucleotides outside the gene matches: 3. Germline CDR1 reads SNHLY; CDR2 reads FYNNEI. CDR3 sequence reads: CASSEIGTSGYEQYF. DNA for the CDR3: TGTGCCAGCAGTGAAATAGGGACTAGCGGCTACGAGCAGTACTTC.

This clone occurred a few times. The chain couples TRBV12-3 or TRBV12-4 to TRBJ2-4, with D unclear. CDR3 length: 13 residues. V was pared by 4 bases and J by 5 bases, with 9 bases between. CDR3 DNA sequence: TGTGCCAGCAGTTCCCTAGGAGAAAACATTCAGTACTTC. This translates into CASSSLGENIQYF.